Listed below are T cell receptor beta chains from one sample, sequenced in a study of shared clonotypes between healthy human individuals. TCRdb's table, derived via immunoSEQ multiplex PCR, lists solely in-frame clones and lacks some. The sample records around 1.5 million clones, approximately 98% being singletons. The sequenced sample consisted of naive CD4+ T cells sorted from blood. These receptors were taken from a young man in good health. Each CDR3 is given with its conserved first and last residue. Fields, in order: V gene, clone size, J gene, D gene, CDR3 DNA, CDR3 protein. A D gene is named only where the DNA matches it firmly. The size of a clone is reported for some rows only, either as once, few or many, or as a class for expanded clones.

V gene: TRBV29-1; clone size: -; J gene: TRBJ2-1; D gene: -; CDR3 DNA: TGCAGCGTTGAGCGGGGCAGGGTGGATGAGCAGTTCTTC; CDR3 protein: CSVERGRVDEQFF
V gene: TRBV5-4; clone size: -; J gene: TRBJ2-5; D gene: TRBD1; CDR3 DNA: TGTGCCAGCAGCTCACAGGGGTTTTTGGAAGAGACCCAGTACTTC; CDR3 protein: CASSSQGFLEETQYF
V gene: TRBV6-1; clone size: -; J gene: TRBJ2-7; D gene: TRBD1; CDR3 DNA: TGTGCCAGCAGTGTTTCCGGGACAGGTAGAGTCTACGAGCAGTACTTC; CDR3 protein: CASSVSGTGRVYEQYF
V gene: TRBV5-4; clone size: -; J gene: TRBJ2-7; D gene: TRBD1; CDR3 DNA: TGTGCCAGCAGCTTGGCCTCCAAGGGGGCGGGCTACGAGCAGTACTTC; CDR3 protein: CASSLASKGAGYEQYF
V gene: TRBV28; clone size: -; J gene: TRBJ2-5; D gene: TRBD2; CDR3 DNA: TGTGCCAGCAGTCCCCTGGGGGGACTAGCGTACTTC; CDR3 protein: CASSPLGGLAYF
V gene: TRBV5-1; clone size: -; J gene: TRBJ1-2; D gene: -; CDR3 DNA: TGCGCCAGCAGCTTGGGCGAGGTGAATGGCTACACCTTC; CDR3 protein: CASSLGEVNGYTF
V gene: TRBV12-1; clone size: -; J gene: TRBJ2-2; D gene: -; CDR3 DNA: TGTGCCAGCAGCCCACGCCCCGAGCGGGGAGGGGACACCGGGGAGCTGTTTTTT; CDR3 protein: CASSPRPERGGDTGELFF
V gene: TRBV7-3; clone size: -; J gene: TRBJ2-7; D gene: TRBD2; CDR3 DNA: TGTGCCAGCAGCCGGGATAGCGGGAGCTACGAGCAGTACTTC; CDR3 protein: CASSRDSGSYEQYF
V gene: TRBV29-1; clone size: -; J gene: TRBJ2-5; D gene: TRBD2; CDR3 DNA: TGCAGCGTTGGTCTAGCGGGATCAGAGACCCAGTACTTC; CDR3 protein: CSVGLAGSETQYF
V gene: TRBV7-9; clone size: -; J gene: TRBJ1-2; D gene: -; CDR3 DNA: TGTGCCAGCACTTTTCTCCGGGCCAGCGGTGGCTACACCTTC; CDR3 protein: CASTFLRASGGYTF
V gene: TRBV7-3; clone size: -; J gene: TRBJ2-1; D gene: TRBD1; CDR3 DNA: TGTGCCAGCAGCTTAACTTTGGGGACAGTCGGTGAGCAGTTCTTC; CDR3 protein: CASSLTLGTVGEQFF
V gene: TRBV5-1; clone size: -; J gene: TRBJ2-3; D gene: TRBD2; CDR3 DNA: TGCGCCAGCCGAAACCTCAGGGGACAGACGAAAAACGGACTAGCGGGAGGCACAGATACGCAGTATTTT; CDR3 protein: CASRNLRGQTKNGLAGGTDTQYF
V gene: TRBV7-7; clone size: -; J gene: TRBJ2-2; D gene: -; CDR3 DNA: TGTGCCAGCAGCCTGACGGTTCGGAGCCGGGACCACACCGGGGAGCTGTTTTTT; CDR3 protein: CASSLTVRSRDHTGELFF
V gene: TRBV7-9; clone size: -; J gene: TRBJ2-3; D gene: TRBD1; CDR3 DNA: TGTGCCAGCAGCAGGCAGGGGGCTGGAGATACGCAGTATTTT; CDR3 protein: CASSRQGAGDTQYF
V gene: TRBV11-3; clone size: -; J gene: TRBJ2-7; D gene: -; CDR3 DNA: TGTGCCAGCAGCTTAGGGGGACCTCCCTACGAGCAGTACTTC; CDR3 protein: CASSLGGPPYEQYF
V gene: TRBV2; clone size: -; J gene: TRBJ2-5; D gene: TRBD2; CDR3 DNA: TGTGCCAGCAGTGGCCAGACGACTAGCCGATACGAGACCCAGTACTTC; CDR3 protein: CASSGQTTSRYETQYF
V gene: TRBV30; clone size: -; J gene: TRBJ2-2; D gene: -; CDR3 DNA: TGTGCCTGGAGCCTCATGGACTCCGGCACCGGGGAGCTGTTTTTT; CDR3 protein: CAWSLMDSGTGELFF
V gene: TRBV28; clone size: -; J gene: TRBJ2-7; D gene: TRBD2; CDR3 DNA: TGTGCCAGCAGTTCGCGGGGCGGGGGAGCCTACGAGCAGTACTTC; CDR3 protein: CASSSRGGGAYEQYF
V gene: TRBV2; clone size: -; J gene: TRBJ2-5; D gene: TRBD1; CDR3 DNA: TGTGCCAGTCCGGGACAGGGACCGGCGCTGGAGACCCAGTACTTC; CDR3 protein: CASPGQGPALETQYF
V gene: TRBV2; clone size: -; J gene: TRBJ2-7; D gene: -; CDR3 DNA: TGTGCCAGCAGTCGTGGGTTCCACGAGCAGTACTTC; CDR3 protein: CASSRGFHEQYF
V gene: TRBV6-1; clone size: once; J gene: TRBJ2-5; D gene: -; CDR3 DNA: TGTGCCATTGCCAGGGTCCCGGAGACCCAGTACTTC; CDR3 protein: CAIARVPETQYF
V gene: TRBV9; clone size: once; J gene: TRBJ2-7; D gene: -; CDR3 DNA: TGTGCCAGCAGCGTGGGTAGGGGGGTAGGCGAGCAGTACTTC; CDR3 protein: CASSVGRGVGEQYF
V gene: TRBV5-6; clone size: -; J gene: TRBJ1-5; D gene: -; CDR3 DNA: TGTGCCAGCAGCTTGGGAGGGTATAGCAATCAGCCCCAGCATTTT; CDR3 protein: CASSLGGYSNQPQHF
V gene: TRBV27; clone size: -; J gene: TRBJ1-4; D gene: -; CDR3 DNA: TGTGCCAGCAGTTTCGCCCGGGAGGGCAATGAAAAACTGTTTTTT; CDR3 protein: CASSFAREGNEKLFF
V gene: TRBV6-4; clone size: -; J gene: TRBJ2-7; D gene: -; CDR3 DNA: TGTGCCAGCAGTGGTCAAGGGCAGGGGACAAGCTCCTACGAGCAGTACTTC; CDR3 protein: CASSGQGQGTSSYEQYF
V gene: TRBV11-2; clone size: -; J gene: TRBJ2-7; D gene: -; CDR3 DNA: TGTGCCAGCAGCTTAGCAGGCTCCGGGGTTTACGAGCAGTACTTC; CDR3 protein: CASSLAGSGVYEQYF
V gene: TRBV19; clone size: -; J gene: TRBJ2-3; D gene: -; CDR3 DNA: TGTGCCAGTAGTAGGGGCCAGGGGATATCAGATACGCAGTATTTT; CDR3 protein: CASSRGQGISDTQYF
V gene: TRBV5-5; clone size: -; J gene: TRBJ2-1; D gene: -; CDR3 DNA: TGTGCCAGCAGCTTGTCTGCAGGGCGCTCCTACAATGAGCAGTTCTTC; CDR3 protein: CASSLSAGRSYNEQFF
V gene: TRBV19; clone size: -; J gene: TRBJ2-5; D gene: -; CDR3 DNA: TGTGCCAGTAGTATAACCGGGACGCAAGAGACCCAGTACTTC; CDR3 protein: CASSITGTQETQYF
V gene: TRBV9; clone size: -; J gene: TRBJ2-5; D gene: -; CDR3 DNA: TGTGCCAGCAGCGTAGGACCAGGGCTTGAGACCCAGTACTTC; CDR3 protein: CASSVGPGLETQYF
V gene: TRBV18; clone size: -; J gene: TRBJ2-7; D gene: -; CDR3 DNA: TGTGCCAGCTCACCATCCCCACGGAGTTCCTACGAGCAGTACTTC; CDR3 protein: CASSPSPRSSYEQYF
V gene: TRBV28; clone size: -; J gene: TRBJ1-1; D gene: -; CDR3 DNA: TGTGCCAGCAGTTTACCCTCTGGCCTGGGGACTGAAGCTTTCTTT; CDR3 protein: CASSLPSGLGTEAFF
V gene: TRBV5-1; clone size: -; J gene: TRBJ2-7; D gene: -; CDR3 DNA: TGCGCCAGCAGCCCTTCCCGCGGGGCGCAGTCCTACGAGCAGTACTTC; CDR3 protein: CASSPSRGAQSYEQYF
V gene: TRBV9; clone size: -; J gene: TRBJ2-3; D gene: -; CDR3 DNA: TGTGCCAGCAGCGTAGATCTAAGCACAGATACGCAGTATTTT; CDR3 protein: CASSVDLSTDTQYF
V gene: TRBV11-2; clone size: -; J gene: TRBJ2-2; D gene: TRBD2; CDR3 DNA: TGTGCCAGCCCTCCGCGACTAGCCCTTTGGGGGGAGCTGTTTTTT; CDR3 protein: CASPPRLALWGELFF